These T cell receptor beta chains were read from a single sample in a study of cytomegalovirus exposure and HLA in healthy donors. Produced via immunoSEQ multiplex PCR; TCRdb's table is partial and in-frame only. The sample yields 100,000 or so clones, approximately 76% seen once. The sequenced sample was PBMCs. The receptors stem from a man aged 35-49 years in good health and CMV-seronegative. Both conserved end residues are part of each CDR3. Fields, in order: clone size, V gene, J gene, D gene, CDR3 protein, CDR3 DNA. A D gene is named only where the DNA matches it firmly. Expanded clones are given a class, and other clones once, few, many or no size at all.

.,TRBV15,TRBJ2-2,.,CATSDTNTGELFF,TGTGCCACCAGCGACACGAACACCGGGGAGCTGTTTTTT
few,TRBV6-5,TRBJ2-7,TRBD1,CASIRDRASYEQYF,TGTGCCAGCATCAGGGACAGGGCTTCCTACGAGCAGTACTTC
.,TRBV6-6,TRBJ1-5,.,CASRSQGYSNQPQHF,TGTGCCAGCAGATCCCAGGGATATAGCAATCAGCCCCAGCATTTT
.,TRBV15,TRBJ2-1,TRBD1,CATSRAGTGGRGEQFF,TGTGCCACCAGCAGAGCCGGGACAGGGGGCAGAGGTGAGCAGTTCTTC
.,TRBV4-1,TRBJ2-1,TRBD2,CASSQAGGGPIYNEQFF,TGCGCCAGCAGCCAAGCGGGCGGGGGGCCGATCTACAATGAGCAGTTCTTC
.,TRBV2,TRBJ2-7,TRBD2,CASSPPGLTYEQYF,TGTGCCAGCAGCCCCCCGGGACTAACCTACGAGCAGTACTTC
.,TRBV25-1,TRBJ1-1,.,CASSEYQGNTEAFF,TGTGCCAGCAGTGAATATCAGGGGAACACTGAAGCTTTCTTT
.,TRBV7-9,TRBJ1-1,.,CASSPGQYTEAFF,TGTGCCAGCAGCCCCGGACAATACACTGAAGCTTTCTTT
few,TRBV5-1,TRBJ1-2,.,CASSLAGGGQSYGYTF,TGCGCCAGCAGCTTGGCCGGGGGAGGGCAGAGCTATGGCTACACCTTC
.,TRBV7-9,TRBJ2-1,TRBD1,CASSHGLAQGADRGNEQFF,TGTGCCAGCAGCCACGGGCTCGCACAGGGGGCGGACCGGGGCAATGAGCAGTTCTTC
.,TRBV5-4,TRBJ2-2,TRBD2,CASSLNGGYTGELFF,TGTGCCAGCAGCTTGAACGGGGGGTACACCGGGGAGCTGTTTTTT
.,TRBV5-1,TRBJ1-5,.,CASSLGGGNQPQHF,TGCGCCAGCAGCTTGGGAGGTGGCAATCAGCCCCAGCATTTT
.,TRBV2,TRBJ1-3,TRBD1,CASSPDRVGGNTIYF,TGTGCCAGCAGCCCAGACAGGGTAGGAGGAAACACCATATATTTT
.,TRBV28,TRBJ1-2,.,CASRLGAQGGYGYTF,TGTGCCAGCAGACTGGGGGCTCAGGGCGGCTATGGCTACACCTTC
.,TRBV6-5,TRBJ1-1,.,CASSNAGTPAGTFF,TGTGCCAGCAGTAACGCCGGGACCCCGGCGGGGACTTTCTTT
.,TRBV28,TRBJ1-6,.,CASTQRLEGNSPLHF,TGTGCCAGCACTCAGAGACTGGAGGGGAATTCACCCCTCCACTTT